Listed below are T cell receptor beta chains from one sample, sequenced in a study of beta chain features in type 1 diabetes. Libraries were prepared by immunoSEQ multiplex PCR; TCRdb keeps only in-frame clonotypes and omits some of them. The sample holds about 210,000 clones, 11% seen once. Sequencing was done on a sample of central memory CD4+ T cells from blood. The receptors derive from a man younger than 35 in good health. CDR3s include the opening cysteine and the closing phenylalanine or tryptophan. D genes are given only for firm matches. For some rows the clone size is stated as once, few or many, or as a class when expanded; others skip it.

j_call d_call v_call clone_size cdr3_aa cdr3_nt
TRBJ2-1 - TRBV4-3 - CASSQGLWGEQFF TGCGCCAGCAGCCAAGGCCTCTGGGGAGAGCAGTTCTTC
TRBJ2-7 TRBD1 TRBV7-2 few CASSPDRGEGYEQYF TGTGCCAGCAGCCCCGACAGGGGTGAGGGGTACGAGCAGTACTTC
TRBJ1-1 - TRBV11-1 - CASSLAPQWDTEAFF TGTGCCAGCAGCTTAGCGCCCCAGTGGGACACTGAAGCTTTCTTT
TRBJ1-1 - TRBV29-1 few CSVEGNWAEAFF TGCAGCGTTGAGGGGAACTGGGCTGAAGCTTTCTTT
TRBJ2-5 - TRBV18 few CASSLSQETQYF TGTGCCAGCTCACTGTCCCAAGAGACCCAGTACTTC
TRBJ2-5 - TRBV10-3 - CAISESLDSTQYF TGTGCCATCAGTGAGTCTTTGGATTCAACCCAGTACTTC
TRBJ1-5 - TRBV10-3 many CAINPDSNQPQHF TGTGCCATCAACCCAGATAGCAATCAGCCCCAGCATTTT
TRBJ2-7 TRBD2 TRBV5-6 many CASSLGVTSGHEQYF TGTGCCAGCAGCTTGGGCGTGACTAGCGGTCACGAGCAGTACTTC
TRBJ1-5 - TRBV16 - CASSQSAGADQPQHF TGTGCCAGCAGCCAATCGGCCGGGGCGGATCAGCCCCAGCATTTT
TRBJ2-1 - TRBV28 few CATTLGGSYNEQFF TGTGCCACCACGCTCGGCGGCTCCTACAATGAGCAGTTCTTC
TRBJ1-2 - TRBV9 few CASSEYTGLPSHGYTF TGTGCCAGCAGCGAGTACACAGGGCTACCTTCTCATGGCTACACCTTC
TRBJ2-5 - TRBV27 few CASSFRDRRGQTQYF TGTGCCAGCAGTTTCCGGGACCGCCGTGGTCAGACCCAGTACTTC
TRBJ2-2 - TRBV7-2 - CASSPPGDTGELFF TGTGCCAGCAGCCCCCCCGGGGACACCGGGGAGCTGTTTTTT
TRBJ2-7 - TRBV29-1 few CSVEARQGISYEQYF TGCAGCGTTGAAGCGAGGCAGGGGATTTCCTACGAGCAGTACTTC
TRBJ2-3 TRBD2 TRBV20-1 - CSPSGDDTQYF TGCAGTCCTAGCGGGGATGATACGCAGTATTTT
TRBJ2-7 - TRBV30 - CAWSVVADSYEQYF TGTGCCTGGAGTGTGGTTGCAGACTCCTACGAGCAGTACTTC
TRBJ2-4 - TRBV27 - CASSFAVQGIQYF TGTGCCAGCAGTTTTGCAGTTCAGGGCATTCAGTACTTC
TRBJ2-5 - TRBV11-2 few CASSPQGRRETQYF TGTGCCAGCAGCCCGCAGGGTCGACGGGAGACCCAGTACTTC
TRBJ2-1 TRBD2 TRBV30 few CAWTLGLAGGTGSNEQFF TGTGCCTGGACCCTGGGACTAGCGGGAGGGACGGGGTCCAATGAGCAGTTCTTC
TRBJ1-1 - TRBV5-1 - CASSSQGNTEAFF TGCGCCAGCAGCTCCCAGGGGAACACTGAAGCTTTCTTT
TRBJ1-4 TRBD1 TRBV29-1 medium-sized CSVATATGGKLFF TGCAGCGTTGCGACAGCCACAGGGGGAAAACTGTTTTTT
TRBJ1-4 - TRBV2 many CASSEFMENEKLFF TGTGCCAGCAGTGAATTTATGGAAAATGAAAAACTGTTTTTT
TRBJ2-7 - TRBV30 few CAWSAPPVGTYEQYF TGTGCCTGGAGCGCTCCCCCAGTCGGGACCTACGAGCAGTACTTC
TRBJ2-7 TRBD2 TRBV5-1 - CASSLSGSNFYEQYF TGCGCCAGCAGCCTTAGCGGGAGCAATTTCTACGAGCAGTACTTC
TRBJ2-3 TRBD2 TRBV5-4 - CASSSPGGLGTDTQYF TGTGCCAGCAGCTCCCCCGGGGGACTAGGCACAGATACGCAGTATTTT
TRBJ2-1 - TRBV12-5 few CASGPIRNEQFF TGTGCTAGTGGTCCCATCCGCAATGAGCAGTTCTTC
TRBJ2-3 - TRBV9 - CASSVDGTGTDTQYF TGTGCCAGCAGCGTTGACGGGACTGGCACAGATACGCAGTATTTT